The 25 T cell receptor beta chains in this list originate from one sample, sequenced in a study of blood T cell repertoires in COVID-19. TCRdb keeps only in-frame clones here, not all; method: immunoSEQ multiplex PCR. This sample yields around 140,000 clones, of which about four fifths are seen a single time; about 8.4% belongs to the top ten. The material sequenced was peripheral blood. All receptors derive from a woman aged 55-69 years with active or convalescent COVID-19.

The V and J genes are TRBV28 and TRBJ1-4; 7 nucleotides match TRBD1. V gave up 6 bases and J gave up 6 bases; unmatched junction bases: 7. Looked up from germline, CDR1 is MDHEN and CDR2 is SYDVKM. CDR3 size: 14 residues. DNA for the CDR3: TGTGCCAGCAGGCGGACAGGTTTTGATGAAAAACTGTTTTTT. As protein: CASRRTGFDEKLFF.

The chain links TRBV7-8 to TRBJ2-1; 9 positions match TRBD1. The CDR3 length is 15 residues. Germline loops: CDR1 SGHVS, CDR2 FQNEAQ. V was pared by 4 bases and J by 6 bases, with 7 bases of the junction left unmatched. CDR3 loop: CASSSRDRGVNEQFF. CDR3 DNA sequence: TGTGCCAGCAGCTCCCGCGACAGGGGGGTCAATGAGCAGTTCTTC.

The chain is built from TRBV6-5 and TRBJ1-2; D is unclear. CDR1 and CDR2 (germline): MNHEY, SVGAGI. The CDR3 is made up of 14 amino acids. Trimming shortened V by 10 bases and J by 5 bases, and 20 bases separated the two germline ends. CDR3 sequence reads: CATIPQIGGYGYTF. The CDR3 coding sequence is TGTGCCACCATCCCACAGATTGGAGGGTATGGCTACACCTTC.

The DNA of the CDR3 is TGTGCCAGCAGCTTCCTACGGGGGATGTACAATGAGCAGTTCTTC. Translated, it gives CASSFLRGMYNEQFF. The rearrangement links TRBV11-2 to TRBJ2-1; possible D gene TRBD2, 6 bases. V gave up 3 bases and J gave up 4 bases, with 13 bases separating them. This CDR3 spans 15 amino acids. Germline CDR1 SGHAT, CDR2 FQNNGV.

The chain combines TRBV10-3 with TRBJ1-2; 8 positions match TRBD1. This CDR3 contains 14 residues. Trimming took 6 bases from V and 8 from J; bases not matched to a gene: 11. Per the germline V gene, CDR1 is ENHRY and CDR2 is SYGVKD. The CDR3 sequence: CAISQTGEEGGYTF. CDR3 nucleotide sequence: TGTGCCATCAGCCAGACAGGGGAGGAGGGCGGCTACACCTTC.

This clone occurred once. The chain has TRBV5-6 and TRBJ1-5; no clear D gene. Looked up from germline, CDR1 is SGHDT and CDR2 is YYEEEE. The CDR3 covers 15 residues. The V gene lost 0 bases and the J gene lost 0 bases, with 7 bases spanning the gap. CDR3 region: CASSLAGISNQPQHF. CDR3 DNA sequence: TGTGCCAGCAGCTTGGCAGGAATTAGCAATCAGCCCCAGCATTTT.

The genes are TRBV7-2 and TRBJ2-3; TRBD2 aligns across 16 bases. V gave up 5 bases and J gave up 6 bases; unmatched junction bases: 5. The CDR3 loop spans 16 amino acids. Per the germline V gene, CDR1 is SGHTA and CDR2 is FQGNSA. The CDR3 sequence: CASSPGLAGGLDTQYF. The CDR3, as DNA: TGTGCCAGCAGCCCGGGACTAGCGGGAGGGCTTGATACGCAGTATTTT.

There are a few counts of this clone. This rearrangement joins TRBV5-4 to TRBJ1-2; D ambiguous. The CDR3 is made up of 12 amino acids. Trimming cost V 0 bases and J 9 bases, with 9 bases left between them. Germline CDR1 reads SGHNT; CDR2 reads YYREEE (reference sequence). The CDR3 DNA follows: TGTGCCAGCAGCTTGGAAGACATACGCTACACCTTC. It translates to CASSLEDIRYTF.

The V call is TRBV7-7, the J call TRBJ2-2; D is possibly TRBD1 (6 bases). CDR3 length: 15 residues. Trimming took off 5 bases at V and 2 bases at J, with 12 bases between the two ends. Germline assignment: CDR1 SSHAT and CDR2 FNYEAQ (reference sequence). The CDR3 sequence: CASSLDRPNTGELFF. The CDR3 DNA reads as TGTGCCAGCAGCCTGGACAGACCAAACACCGGGGAGCTGTTTTTT.

The chain joins TRBV2 to TRBJ2-5; perhaps TRBD2 as D (6 bases). The germline V gene encodes CDR1 SNHLY and CDR2 FYNNEI. The CDR3 totals 15 residues. V lost 4 bases and J lost 2, with 14 bases in between. The CDR3 region is CASSGGPGEQETQYF. In DNA, the CDR3 is TGTGCCAGCAGTGGGGGCCCGGGGGAACAAGAGACCCAGTACTTC.

The chain combines TRBV4-1 with TRBJ2-1; possible D gene TRBD1, 5 bases. V lost 0 bases and J lost 12, with 18 bases in between. Per the germline V gene, CDR1 is MGHRA and CDR2 is YSYEKL. The CDR3 consists of 15 residues. The CDR3 DNA is TGCGCCAGCAGCCAAGAAACCCGGGCAGGGTCAAGGCAGTTCTTC. Translated, it gives CASSQETRAGSRQFF.

The chain employs TRBV13 and TRBJ2-1; TRBD2 matches 10 bases. CDR3 length: 14 residues. Germline CDR1 PRHDT, CDR2 FYEKMQ (reference sequence). Losses at the gene ends were 5 bases for V and 7 bases for J; bases not matched to a gene: 5. This CDR3 reads CASSKRGGVNEQFF. The CDR3 region has the DNA TGTGCCAGCAGCAAGCGGGGGGGTGTTAATGAGCAGTTCTTC.

The chain joins TRBV7-6 to TRBJ1-6; D is uncertain. Trimming removed 1 base from V and 8 bases from J, with 6 bases in between. The CDR3 covers 13 residues. Germline V gene lookup returns CDR1 SGHVS and CDR2 FNYEAQ. Here the CDR3 DNA reads TGTGCCAGCAGCTTAGAGACTTATTCACCCCTCCACTTT. Residues: CASSLETYSPLHF.

The rearrangement links TRBV11-2 to TRBJ1-5; D is unclear. This CDR3 contains 13 residues. Germline V gene lookup returns CDR1 SGHAT and CDR2 FQNNGV. V lost 3 bases and J lost 7, with 10 bases in between. Written as DNA, the CDR3 is TGTGCCAGCAGCTTGACGACGAGGCAGCCCCAGCATTTT. This encodes CASSLTTRQPQHF.

The CDR3 DNA reads TGTGCCAGCAGAGGCCCTAGGACAGCAAATGAAAAACTGTTTTTT. Protein sequence: CASRGPRTANEKLFF. The chain combines TRBV28 with TRBJ1-4; D is possibly TRBD1 (6 bases). CDR1 and CDR2 from the germline V gene are MDHEN and SYDVKM. Trimming stripped 6 bases from V and 5 bases from J, with 16 bases between. CDR3 size: 15 residues.

V is TRBV24-1 and J is TRBJ2-5; 10 bases are a match to TRBD1. Germline CDR1 KGHDR, CDR2 SFDVKD. This CDR3 comprises 15 residues. The V and J ends lost 3 bases and 3 bases, in that order; junction bases with no gene match: 3. CDR3 DNA: TGTGCCACCAGTGATAGACAGGGGGCGAAAGAGACCCAGTACTTC. It specifies CATSDRQGAKETQYF.

This rearrangement joins TRBV18 to TRBJ2-1; possibly TRBD1 for D (6 bases). Germline assignment: CDR1 KGHSH and CDR2 LQKENI. CDR3 length equals 16 residues. Trimming shortened V by 3 bases and J by 0 bases, and 12 bases separated the two germline ends. The CDR3 region has the DNA TGTGCCAGCTCACCTCCCGGGACATCCTCCTACAATGAGCAGTTCTTC. Translated, it gives CASSPPGTSSYNEQFF.

This chain uses TRBV18 with TRBJ1-5; TRBD1 agrees at 7 bases. Trimming took 2 bases from V and 1 from J; bases not matched to a gene: 8. The CDR3 sequence is 17 residues long. Germline CDR1 reads KGHSH; CDR2 reads LQKENI. The CDR3 protein is CASSPGAGGWSNQPQHF. The CDR3 nucleotides are TGTGCCAGCTCACCAGGGGCAGGGGGGTGGAGCAATCAGCCCCAGCATTTT.

This chain connects TRBV28 to TRBJ1-3; perhaps TRBD1 as D (6 bases). CDR1 is MDHEN and CDR2 is SYDVKM in the germline V gene. The CDR3 is 14 amino acids. V was pared by 6 bases and J by 8 bases, with 17 bases between. As DNA, the CDR3 is TGTGCCAGCAGAGTGCAGGGGCTTATCGACACCATATATTTT. Translated: CASRVQGLIDTIYF. Using reference TRBV28 and TRBJ1-3 for the parts outside the CDR3, the full variable domain is DVKVTQSSRYLVKRTGEKVFLECVQDMDHENMFWYRQDPGLGLRLIYFSYDVKMKEKGDIPEGYSVSREKKERFSLILESASTNQTSMYLCASRVQGLIDTIYFGEGSWLTVV.

The J gene is TRBJ2-1, the V gene TRBV20-1; tentatively, D is TRBD2 (6 bases). The germline V and J ends were trimmed by 3 bases and 4 bases, with 16 bases remaining between them. The CDR3 totals 15 residues. The germline V gene encodes CDR1 DFQATT and CDR2 SNEGSKA (reference sequence). The CDR3 spells CSASGLEEGYNEQFF. CDR3 in DNA: TGCAGTGCTAGTGGACTGGAGGAGGGATACAATGAGCAGTTCTTC.

The rearrangement joins TRBV7-2 to TRBJ1-5; D unresolved. CDR1 is SGHTA and CDR2 is FQGNSA in the germline V gene. CDR3 length: 12 residues. The V end lost 5 bases, the J end lost 5 bases, and 7 bases lay between the germline ends. The CDR3 coding sequence is TGTGCCAGCAGCCATGAGGATCAGCCCCAGCATTTT. It codes for CASSHEDQPQHF.

The chain recombines TRBV28 with TRBJ1-2, with unresolved D. CDR3 size: 11 residues. Germline CDR1 reads MDHEN; CDR2 reads SYDVKM. The V gene lost 5 bases and the J gene lost 5 bases, with 6 bases spanning the gap. DNA for the CDR3: TGTGCCAGCAGTACCGGGTATGGCTACACCTTC. Translated, it gives CASSTGYGYTF.

The V gene is TRBV27, the J gene TRBJ2-5, with TRBD2 matching 14 bases. Germline-derived CDR1 and CDR2 are MNHEY and SMNVEV (reference sequence). The J segment lost 5 bases and the V segment lost 6 bases, leaving 26 bases of the junction unmatched. CDR3 length equals 22 residues. CDR3: CASRRATGLGTSGGPGGETQYF. The CDR3 bases are TGTGCCAGCAGACGCGCTACAGGGCTCGGGACTAGCGGGGGTCCCGGAGGGGAGACCCAGTACTTC.

V and J are TRBV7-2 and TRBJ2-5; 8 positions match TRBD1. In germline, CDR1 is SGHTA, CDR2 FQGNSA. Trimming at V came to 5 bases and at J to 2 bases, leaving 7 bases not matched to a gene. The CDR3 has 15 residues. CDR3 sequence reads: CASSERTGRQETQYF. The CDR3 bases are TGTGCCAGCAGCGAGAGGACAGGGAGGCAAGAGACCCAGTACTTC. The whole variable domain, remainder taken from reference TRBV7-2 and TRBJ2-5, is GAGVSQSPSNKVTEKGKDVELRCDPISGHTALYWYRQSLGQGLEFLIYFQGNSAPDKSGLPSDRFSAERTGGSVSTLTIQRTQQEDSAVYLCASSERTGRQETQYFGPGTRLLVL.

The V gene is TRBV6-4, the J gene TRBJ1-2, with TRBD1 matching 7 bases. CDR3 length: 16 residues. V was pared by 2 bases and J by 5 bases, with 11 bases of the junction left unmatched. Germline CDR1 reads MRHNA; CDR2 reads SNTAGT. The CDR3 loop is CASSDGTDVSRYGYTF. DNA for the CDR3: TGTGCCAGCAGTGACGGGACAGATGTTTCTAGATATGGCTACACCTTC.